The 17 T cell receptor beta chains presented below share a single source sample, sequenced in a study of spatial heterogeneity in lung cancer (dated by TCRdb to 2018 to 2020). What the study reported, not specific to this receptor: The number of expanded intratumoral alpha and beta TCRs correlated with the tumor nonsynonymous mutation count.

This sample's time point label indicates: sample taken at primary tumor resection. These receptors lack a known antigen. The library was prepared using 5' RACE. The reads were generated on a NextSeq 500. The public reads were reprocessed in TCRdb via fastp at Q25 and MiXCR, keeping in-frame beta chains. When rows share a CDR3 protein, they turn into one entry using the most common DNA and genes. The sample yields about 1,500 distinct CDR3 sequences; 9.8% were counted once. In total, the top ten clones hold less than 45% of the sample. Sequencing used lung tumor tissue, obtained at surgery. All receptors come from a female donor with early-stage non-small cell lung cancer.

This clonotype was seen ten or more times. For a library built for alpha chains, this beta chain is a stray read; little rests on its size. J is TRBJ2-1 and V is TRBV5-6; TRBD2 matches at 11 bases. This CDR3 has 15 residues. The V and J ends lost 4 bases and 4 bases, in that order; junction bases with no gene match: 4. Germline CDR1 reads SGHDT; CDR2 reads YYEEEE. CDR3 in amino acids: CASSVAGGPYNEQFF. The CDR3 DNA follows: TGTGCCAGCAGCGTAGCGGGAGGGCCTTACAATGAGCAGTTCTTC.

Regarding this clonotype: Since it is a stray read in a library aimed at alpha chains, this beta chain has a size that is not meaningful. The chain combines TRBV20-1 with TRBJ2-2, with D uncertain. The germline gives CDR1 DFQATT, CDR2 SNEGSKA (reference sequence). This CDR3 contains 13 residues. V lost 3 bases to trimming and J lost 0 bases, with 5 bases between them. The CDR3 reads CSASWANTGELFF. The DNA of the CDR3 is TGCAGTGCTAGTTGGGCGAACACCGGGGAGCTGTTTTTT.

Note on this clonotype: This beta chain was picked up by a library intended for alpha chains and is off target, so its count carries little meaning. This chain links TRBV7-9 with TRBJ2-7; D not certain. Germline loops: CDR1 SEHNR, CDR2 FQNEAQ (reference sequence). There are 12 residues in the CDR3. Trimming cost V 5 bases and J 6 bases, with 11 bases left between them. The CDR3 loop reads CASSETWGEQYF. The CDR3 nucleotides read TGTGCCAGCAGCGAGACGTGGGGCGAGCAGTACTTC.

This clonotype qualifies as medium-sized. This beta chain appears as a stray read in a library generated for alpha chains; its size is not informative. This chain uses TRBV16 with TRBJ1-1, with 10 bases fitting TRBD1. Germline CDR1 is KGHSY and CDR2 is FQNENV. The CDR3 extends over 14 amino acids. Unmatched junction bases numbered 5, after V lost 4 bases and J lost 6 bases. DNA of the CDR3: TGTGCCAGCAGCCCAGGACAGGGGGGTGCTGAAGCTTTCTTT. Its translation is CASSPGQGGAEAFF.

Concerning this clonotype: With the library built for alpha chains, this beta chain is off target and its frequency is not meaningful. The CDR3 sequence: CASSLEGTFPYEQYF. The CDR3 coding sequence is TGTGCCAGCAGCTTAGAGGGGACTTTCCCCTACGAGCAGTACTTC. V and J are TRBV7-2 and TRBJ2-7; tentatively, D is TRBD2 (6 bases). The CDR3 spans 15 residues. The ends were cut back, 1 base at V and 2 bases at J, with 12 bases in the middle. Germline V lookup: CDR1 SGHTA, CDR2 FQGNSA.

By sample share, this clonotype is medium-sized (0.01 to 0.1%). This beta chain is a stray read from a library made for alpha chains; its abundance is not meaningful. The chain combines TRBV20-1 with TRBJ2-3; 9 bases are a match to TRBD2. Germline V CDR1 and CDR2: DFQATT, SNEGSKA (reference sequence). The V segment lost 8 bases and the J segment 4 bases; nucleotides outside the gene matches: 4. The CDR3 contains 12 residues. This CDR3 reads CSSGGFADTQYF. In DNA, the CDR3 is TGCAGTAGCGGGGGGTTCGCAGATACGCAGTATTTT.

This clonotype is medium-sized (0.01 to 0.1%) by share. This beta chain represents an off-target read in a library built for alpha chains; its size is of limited meaning. This CDR3 reads CASSSGFRPGLAVIYNEQFF. The CDR3, as DNA: TGTGCCAGCAGTTCAGGATTCAGGCCGGGACTAGCGGTTATCTACAATGAGCAGTTCTTC. The rearrangement joins TRBV6-2 or TRBV6-3 to TRBJ2-1, with 11 nucleotides matching TRBD2. CDR3 size: 20 residues. V was pared by 4 bases and J by 3 bases, with 17 bases of the junction left unmatched. Germline V gives CDR1 MNHEY, CDR2 SVGEGT.

Notes on this clonotype: Within a library made for alpha chains, this beta chain is off target, and its count is uninformative. The J gene is TRBJ2-1, the V gene TRBV7-2; tentative D call: TRBD2 (6 bases). From germline, CDR1 is SGHTA and CDR2 FQGNSA. V was trimmed by 5 bases and J by 4 bases, leaving 15 bases between them. This CDR3 has 15 residues. The CDR3 DNA follows: TGTGCCAGCAGCGCCGGGACTGCTATTTACAATGAGCAGTTCTTC. Its protein is CASSAGTAIYNEQFF.

This clonotype showed up many times. Since it is a stray read in a library aimed at alpha chains, this beta chain has a size that is not meaningful. The chain combines TRBV24-1 with TRBJ2-3, with D tentatively TRBD2 (5 bases). The CDR3 is made up of 13 amino acids. Deletions cut 4 bases from V and 1 base from J, with 5 bases between. Germline CDR1 KGHDR, CDR2 SFDVKD. CDR3 region: CATSEAGTDTQYF. CDR3 bases: TGTGCCACCAGTGAAGCGGGCACAGATACGCAGTATTTT.

This clonotype was picked up a small number of times. The size of this beta chain means little, since it is a stray read in a library made for alpha chains. V usage is TRBV6-2 or TRBV6-3 and J usage is TRBJ1-2; a weak D match, TRBD1 (5 bases). The length of the CDR3 is 13 residues. The V gene's germline CDR1 is MNHEY and CDR2 SVGEGT. With 2 bases removed from V and 5 bases from J, the gap between germline ends came to 9 bases. CDR3 sequence: CASSYGAEYGYTF. CDR3 DNA: TGTGCCAGCAGTTACGGGGCAGAGTATGGCTACACCTTC.

This clonotype rates as medium-sized. Little can be read into the size of this beta chain, an off-target read in a library designed for alpha chains. The chain carries TRBV7-3 and TRBJ2-3, with D unclear. V lost 3 bases, J lost 1 base, and 5 bases lay in between. CDR3 size: 13 residues. Per the germline V gene, CDR1 is SGHTA and CDR2 is FQGTGA. The CDR3 region is CASSFDGTDTQYF. The CDR3 DNA reads as TGTGCCAGCAGCTTCGACGGCACAGATACGCAGTATTTT. Supplemented by reference TRBV7-3 and TRBJ2-3, the full variable domain reads GAGVSQTPSNKVTEKGKYVELRCDPISGHTALYWYRQSLGQGPEFLIYFQGTGAADDSGLPNDRFFAVRPEGSVSTLKIQRTERGDSAVYLCASSFDGTDTQYFGPGTRLTVL.

By share, this clonotype ranks as medium-sized (0.01 to 0.1%). Since the library was made to target alpha chains, this beta chain is a stray read and its abundance is not meaningful. The chain uses TRBV5-4 and TRBJ2-3, with 7 nucleotides matching TRBD1. The germline gives CDR1 SGHNT, CDR2 YYREEE (reference sequence). The J segment lost 0 bases and the V segment lost 4 bases, leaving 14 bases of the junction unmatched. This CDR3 contains 18 residues. This CDR3 reads CASSPNRQGFDSTDTQYF. As DNA, the CDR3 is TGTGCCAGCAGCCCGAACCGACAGGGATTTGATAGCACAGATACGCAGTATTTT.

This clonotype was picked up many times. It is likely a read error, because the conserved phenylalanine at the end of the CDR3 is missing. The DNA is omitted, as the CDR3 cannot be located on it reliably, and the CDR3 follows TCRdb's listing. This beta chain is off target for a library built for alpha chains, so its abundance means little. The rearrangement joins TRBV7-2 to TRBJ2-7; the tabulated D call, TRBD2, remains unverified against the DNA. The CDR3 sequence runs 13 residues, both termini included. Germline-derived CDR1 and CDR2 are SGHTA and FQGNSA. The chain's CDR3 is CASSLVTSGRPSL.

In the case of this clonotype: This beta chain represents an off-target read in a library built for alpha chains; its size is of limited meaning. The chain links TRBV14 to TRBJ2-3; D gene unclear. CDR1 is SGHDN, CDR2 FVKESK, per germline. V was shortened by 0 bases and J by 6 bases, with 7 bases between the two germline ends. The CDR3 runs to 13 residues. The CDR3 DNA sequence: TGTGCCAGCAGCCAAGATGCGCCGGATACGCAGTATTTT. Its protein is CASSQDAPDTQYF.

Sample share makes this clonotype medium-sized. Since the library was made to target alpha chains, this beta chain is a stray read and its abundance is not meaningful. The chain couples TRBV20-1 to TRBJ2-7, with TRBD2 identical over 9 bases. Germline CDR1 and CDR2: DFQATT and SNEGSKA (reference sequence). The ends lost 1 base at V and 5 bases at J; junction bases unmatched: 6. The CDR3 runs to 14 residues. CDR3 sequence: CSARGTSDAHEQYF. The CDR3 region has the DNA TGCAGTGCTAGAGGGACTAGCGACGCCCACGAGCAGTACTTC.

This clonotype is large within its sample. A library prepared for alpha chains yielded this beta chain as an off-target read; its size is of little meaning. Here the CDR3 reads CSAGTGRGYTF. Written as DNA, the CDR3 is TGCAGCGCGGGGACAGGAAGGGGCTACACCTTC. The gene calls are TRBV29-1 and TRBJ1-2, with TRBD1 identical over 8 bases. V lost 7 bases to trimming and J lost 8 bases; unmatched junction nucleotides: 6. This CDR3 contains 11 residues. The germline V gene has CDR1 SQVTM and CDR2 ANQGSEA.

The sample holds many counts of this clonotype. A library prepared for alpha chains yielded this beta chain as an off-target read; its size is of little meaning. CDR3: CASSLSARGAGTEAFF. DNA for the CDR3: TGTGCCAGCAGCTTATCGGCCAGGGGTGCGGGGACTGAAGCTTTCTTT. This sequence joins TRBV7-8 and TRBJ1-1; D is possibly TRBD1 (6 bases). V was shortened by 2 bases and J by 5 bases, with 18 bases between the two germline ends. The germline CDR1 and CDR2 sequences are SGHVS and FQNEAQ. The CDR3 loop spans 16 amino acids. The full variable domain, completed using reference TRBV7-8 and TRBJ1-1, is GAGVSQSPRYKVAKRGQDVALRCDPISGHVSLFWYQQALGQGPEFLTYFQNEAQLDKSGLPSDRFFAERPEGSVSTLKIQRTQQEDSAVYLCASSLSARGAGTEAFFGQGTRLTVV.